This T cell receptor beta chain was sequenced for a study of molecular identifiers for immune sequencing clone quantification. Findings of the study overall: Highly expanded clone sizes could be underestimated by identical TCR molecules that share a barcode.

MiXCR, run by TCRdb on the PCR reads, gives a single entry per CDR3 protein. The sample holds hundreds of thousands of distinct CDR3 sequences, around 25% seen once. This clonotype was observed many times. The antigen remains unidentified. CDR3 length: 14 amino acids. V was shortened by 6 bases and J by 0 bases, with 6 bases between the two germline ends. Germline V CDR1 and CDR2: MNHNS, SASEGT. The chain has TRBV6-1 and TRBJ2-6; D ambiguous. The sample taken for sequencing was naive CD8+ T cells from blood, with Jurkat cell RNA spiked in. Subset described: FACS-sorted CD8+CD4-CCR7+CD45RA+ naive T cells. The source of this sequence is a human donor in good health. Some libraries in this study had Jurkat cell RNA spiked in. CDR3 coding DNA: TGTGCCAGCAGAGAGTACTCTGGGGCCAACGTCCTGACTTTC. This encodes CASREYSGANVLTF.